This TCR beta chain appears in the sequencing data of a study of shared clonotypes between healthy human individuals. Looking at the study overall: Per-donor plates numbered three CD4 naive, three CD4 memory, two CD8 naive and one CD8 memory.

V lost 5 bases and J lost 5, with 12 bases in between. The CDR3 has 13 amino acids. The V gene's germline CDR1 is SGDLS and CDR2 YYNGEE. This clone was seen just once. Those who donated, Caucasian adults without exception, all lived in Nashville, Tennessee. Sorted-subset replicate PCR reactions contained 150 to 200 ng DNA, corresponding to approximately 30,000 T cell genomes. The protocol was immunoSEQ multiplex PCR, while the TCRdb copy is restricted to in-frame clones and leaves out a portion. The repertoire holds roughly 2.6 million clones, with more than 80% as singletons. The TCR originated in a man aged 18 to 30 in good health. The sequencing input was naive CD4+ T cells sorted from blood. As to subset: CD45RA+ positively selected. The chain is built from TRBV9 and TRBJ2-3, with D possibly matching TRBD2 (6 bases). This CDR3 reads CASSTGGRDTQYF. The CDR3, as DNA: TGTGCCAGCAGTACCGGGGGAAGAGATACGCAGTATTTT.